The 22 T cell receptor beta chains given below trace back to one sample, sequenced in a study of control samples from healthy donors and cancer patients. Assay used: immunoSEQ multiplex PCR; TCRdb lists only in-frame clones, some missing. The sample holds approximately 160,000 clones; 90% to 95% are singletons and the top ten take roughly 0.7%. The material sequenced was blood. The receptors originated from a woman aged 25 to 39 in good health.

The rearrangement links TRBV11-2 to TRBJ1-2; D is uncertain. This CDR3 is 13 amino acids long. Between the trimmed V and J ends, which lost 0 bases and 4 bases, there was a span of 6 bases. The germline CDR1 and CDR2 sequences are SGHAT and FQNNGV. Written as DNA, the CDR3 is TGTGCCAGCAGCTTAGATCTTAGCTATGGCTACACCTTC. Its protein is CASSLDLSYGYTF. The variable domain in full, completed from reference TRBV11-2 and TRBJ1-2, reads EAGVAQSPRYKIIEKRQSVAFWCNPISGHATLYWYQQILGQGPKLLIQFQNNGVVDDSQLPKDRFSAERLKGVDSTLKIQPAKLEDSAVYLCASSLDLSYGYTFGSGTRLTVV.

This clone occurred a few times. This rearrangement joins TRBV2 to TRBJ1-5; D perhaps matches TRBD1 (6 bases). Trimming shortened V by 6 bases and J by 4 bases, and 10 bases separated the two germline ends. Germline V gene data show CDR1 as SNHLY and CDR2 as FYNNEI. The CDR3 sequence is 13 residues long. CDR3 residues: CASRSTGNQPQHF. The CDR3 region has the DNA TGTGCCAGCAGATCTACAGGGAATCAGCCCCAGCATTTT.

This clone was counted once. The gene calls are TRBV29-1 and TRBJ2-6, with D hard to call. V lost 4 bases and J lost 4, with 8 bases in between. The CDR3 runs 13 residues. CDR1 is SQVTM, CDR2 ANQGSEA, per germline. CDR3 coding DNA: TGCAGCGTTGCTGAGGTAGGGGCCAACGTCCTGACTTTC. It translates to CSVAEVGANVLTF.

CDR3 DNA: TGTGCCAGCAGCTTCAGACTAGCGGGAGGTGTGGCGGATGAGCAGTTCTTC. This encodes CASSFRLAGGVADEQFF. The chain links TRBV7-9 to TRBJ2-1; 13 bases are a match to TRBD2. Germline assignment: CDR1 SEHNR and CDR2 FQNEAQ (reference sequence). The CDR3 is made up of 17 amino acids. With 3 bases clipped from V and 8 bases from J, the junction kept 10 bases outside the gene matches.

The sample holds one count of this clone. This chain connects TRBV5-6 to TRBJ1-6, with 8 nucleotides matching TRBD1. CDR1 SGHDT and CDR2 YYEEEE come from the germline V gene. After removal of 3 bases from V and 7 bases from J, the junction contained 6 bases not matched to a gene. The CDR3 is 15 amino acids. CDR3 residues: CASSSQGAGNSPLHF. As DNA, the CDR3 is TGTGCCAGCAGCTCGCAGGGGGCTGGAAATTCACCCCTCCACTTT.

The chain uses TRBV24-1 and TRBJ1-4, with TRBD1 identical over 7 bases. The CDR3 totals 14 residues. Germline CDR1 and CDR2: KGHDR and SFDVKD. With V trimmed by 4 bases and J by 7 bases, 5 bases remained unmatched. The chain's CDR3 is CATSDGTVGEKLFF. The CDR3 coding sequence is TGTGCCACCAGTGACGGGACAGTCGGTGAAAAACTGTTTTTT.

The chain recombines TRBV7-2 with TRBJ2-7; D is uncertain. The CDR3 is 15 amino acids. CDR1 SGHTA and CDR2 FQGNSA come from the germline V gene. V was pared by 0 bases and J by 2 bases, with 11 bases between. CDR3 loop: CASSLASGRTYEQYF. The CDR3 DNA follows: TGTGCCAGCAGCTTAGCGTCTGGTCGGACCTACGAGCAGTACTTC.

The chain has TRBV19 and TRBJ2-1; D perhaps matches TRBD2 (5 bases). The V and J ends lost 3 bases and 6 bases respectively, with 12 bases between them. The CDR3 runs to 14 residues. CDR1 and CDR2 from the germline V gene are LNHDA and SQIVND (reference sequence). The CDR3 spells CASSIPVGSNEQFF. The CDR3 coding sequence is TGTGCCAGTAGTATTCCCGTGGGGAGCAATGAGCAGTTCTTC.

CDR3 amino acids: CASSLAVGLAGSTDTQYF. CDR3 DNA: TGCGCCAGCAGCTTGGCCGTGGGACTAGCGGGCTCAACAGATACGCAGTATTTT. The rearrangement uses TRBV5-1 and TRBJ2-3; 12 positions agree with TRBD2. Germline assignment: CDR1 SGHRS and CDR2 YFSETQ. J lost 3 bases, V lost 0 bases, and 8 bases had no gene match. The CDR3 totals 18 residues.

This chain links TRBV7-9 with TRBJ2-3; TRBD2 aligns across 11 bases. The CDR3 has 15 amino acids. Germline CDR1 SEHNR, CDR2 FQNEAQ (reference sequence). The ends lost 4 bases at V and 5 bases at J; junction bases unmatched: 5. As DNA, the CDR3 is TGTGCCAGCAGCTCTAGCGGGAGGTTAAAAGATACGCAGTATTTT. This gives the protein CASSSSGRLKDTQYF.

The chain is built from TRBV11-2 and TRBJ2-2, with D perhaps TRBD2 (6 bases). The ends were cut back, 5 bases at V and 15 bases at J, with 16 bases in the middle. The CDR3 is 12 amino acids. Looked up from germline, CDR1 is SGHAT and CDR2 is FQNNGV. CDR3 sequence reads: CASSPLGGKLFF. CDR3 DNA: TGTGCCAGCAGCCCCCTGGGCGGGAAGTTGTTTTTT.

The chain has TRBV10-3 and TRBJ2-1; 8 bases agree with TRBD1. The J segment lost 3 bases and the V segment lost 5 bases, leaving 3 bases of the junction unmatched. CDR1 ENHRY and CDR2 SYGVKD come from the germline V gene. This CDR3 contains 14 residues. The CDR3 region has the DNA TGTGCCATCAGTCCGGACAGGGACTACAATGAGCAGTTCTTC. Translated, it gives CAISPDRDYNEQFF.

Details on this clone: The sample contains more than one DNA sequence encoding this CDR3. The J gene is TRBJ2-1, the V gene TRBV11-2, with unresolved D. V shed 4 bases and J shed 4 bases, with 5 bases lying between them. Germline V gives CDR1 SGHAT, CDR2 FQNNGV. The CDR3 runs 12 residues. CDR3 nucleotides: TGTGCCAGCAGCTCCTATTACAATGAGCAGTTCTTC. Translation: CASSSYYNEQFF.

The V and J genes are TRBV28 and TRBJ1-2; 10 bases agree with TRBD1. The CDR3 consists of 15 residues. J lost 5 bases, V lost 9 bases, and 12 bases had no gene match. The germline V gene has CDR1 MDHEN and CDR2 SYDVKM. CDR3 amino acids: CASSSRDRGGYGYTF. The CDR3 DNA sequence: TGTGCCAGTTCTAGCCGGGACAGGGGTGGGTATGGCTACACCTTC.

This clone was counted once. This sequence joins TRBV29-1 and TRBJ2-3; 7 nucleotides align to TRBD2. Germline V gene lookup returns CDR1 SQVTM and CDR2 ANQGSEA. V dropped 4 bases and J dropped 0; count of bases not matched to a gene: 7. The CDR3 has 15 amino acids. CDR3 DNA sequence: TGCAGCGTTGGGCGAACTAGCGTTAGCACAGATACGCAGTATTTT. The encoded protein is CSVGRTSVSTDTQYF.

The chain recombines TRBV3-1 (or the pseudogene TRBV3-2) with TRBJ2-7, with TRBD2 matching over 15 bases. Germline assignment: CDR1 LGHDT and CDR2 YNNKEL (reference sequence). The CDR3 covers 15 residues. Trimming at V came to 1 base and at J to 8 bases, leaving 3 bases not matched to a gene. CDR3 sequence (DNA): TGTGCCAGCAGCCAAGGGACTAGCGGGAGGGCCAAGCAGTACTTC. The encoded protein is CASSQGTSGRAKQYF.

The chain recombines TRBV5-4 with TRBJ1-2; no definite D call. The CDR3 loop spans 13 amino acids. V shed 0 bases and J shed 5 bases, with 8 bases lying between them. The germline V gene has CDR1 SGHNT and CDR2 YYREEE (reference sequence). The CDR3: CASSLGGSYGYTF. The CDR3 DNA is TGTGCCAGCAGCTTGGGAGGGAGTTATGGCTACACCTTC. The variable domain in full, completed from reference TRBV5-4 and TRBJ1-2, reads ETGVTQSPTHLIKTRGQQVTLRCSSQSGHNTVSWYQQALGQGPQFIFQYYREEENGRGNFPPRFSGLQFPNYSSELNVNALELDDSALYLCASSLGGSYGYTFGSGTRLTVV.

The genes are TRBV6-5 and TRBJ2-5; 9 bases agree with TRBD1. The V and J ends lost 0 bases and 5 bases, in that order; junction bases with no gene match: 7. Germline loops: CDR1 MNHEY, CDR2 SVGAGI. This CDR3 is 16 amino acids long. The CDR3, as DNA: TGTGCCAGCAGTTACTCTACAGGGGGCGTACAGGAGACCCAGTACTTC. Its translation: CASSYSTGGVQETQYF.

This chain's CDR3 is CASSVATGGLHFNEQFF. The DNA for the CDR3 is TGTGCCAGCAGCGTAGCTACGGGAGGGCTCCATTTCAATGAGCAGTTCTTC. The V and J genes are TRBV9 and TRBJ2-1; TRBD2 matches at 8 bases. This CDR3 is built from 17 residues. The germline V gene has CDR1 SGDLS and CDR2 YYNGEE. V lost 0 bases to trimming and J lost 6 bases; unmatched junction nucleotides: 11.

The rearrangement uses TRBV28 and TRBJ2-6; tentative D call: TRBD1 (5 bases). The germline CDR1 and CDR2 sequences are MDHEN and SYDVKM. V lost 3 bases and J 1 base, leaving 7 bases between the germline ends. The CDR3 runs to 15 residues. CDR3 in amino acids: CASSFAGSGANVLTF. Written as DNA, the CDR3 is TGTGCCAGCAGTTTTGCAGGGTCTGGGGCCAACGTCCTGACTTTC. Supplemented by reference TRBV28 and TRBJ2-6, the full variable domain reads DVKVTQSSRYLVKRTGEKVFLECVQDMDHENMFWYRQDPGLGLRLIYFSYDVKMKEKGDIPEGYSVSREKKERFSLILESASTNQTSMYLCASSFAGSGANVLTFGAGSRLTVL.

This chain connects TRBV27 to TRBJ1-4; D not certain. Germline-derived CDR1 and CDR2 are MNHEY and SMNVEV (reference sequence). With 2 bases removed from V and 7 bases from J, the gap between germline ends came to 14 bases. The CDR3 sequence is 15 residues long. CDR3 sequence: CASSLGLRYGEKLFF. The CDR3 region has the DNA TGTGCCAGCAGTTTAGGTCTTCGGTACGGTGAAAAACTGTTTTTT.

The V call is TRBV11-3, the J call TRBJ2-7; D possibly corresponds to TRBD2 (6 bases). Germline V lookup: CDR1 SGHNT, CDR2 YENEEA. V lost 5 bases and J lost 4, with 9 bases in between. This CDR3 has 12 residues. CDR3 coding DNA: TGTGCCAGCAGCATGCGGGGTTACGAGCAGTACTTC. It yields the protein CASSMRGYEQYF. Full variable domain (rest looked up from reference TRBV11-3 and TRBJ2-7): EAGVVQSPRYKIIEKKQPVAFWCNPISGHNTLYWYLQNLGQGPELLIRYENEEAVDDSQLPKDRFSAERLKGVDSTLKIQPAELGDSAVYLCASSMRGYEQYFGPGTRLTVT.